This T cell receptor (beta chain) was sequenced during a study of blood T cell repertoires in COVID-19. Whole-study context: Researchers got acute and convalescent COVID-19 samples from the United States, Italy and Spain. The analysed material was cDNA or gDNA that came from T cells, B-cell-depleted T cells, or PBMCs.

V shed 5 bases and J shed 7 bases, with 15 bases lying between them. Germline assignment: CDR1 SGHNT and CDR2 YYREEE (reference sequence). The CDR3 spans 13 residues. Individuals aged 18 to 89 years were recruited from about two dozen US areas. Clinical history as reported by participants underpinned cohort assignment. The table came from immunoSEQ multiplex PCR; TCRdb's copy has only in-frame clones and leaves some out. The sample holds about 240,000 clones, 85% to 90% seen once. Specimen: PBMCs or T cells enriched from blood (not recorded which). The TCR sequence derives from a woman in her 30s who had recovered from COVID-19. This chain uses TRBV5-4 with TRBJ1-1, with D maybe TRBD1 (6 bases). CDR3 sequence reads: CASRNTGNLEAFF. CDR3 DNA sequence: TGTGCCAGCAGAAATACAGGGAACCTTGAAGCTTTCTTT.